The 27 T cell receptor beta chains listed next were all sequenced from one sample in a study of T cells after posttransplantation cyclophosphamide. Data came from immunoSEQ multiplex PCR; TCRdb stores just in-frame clones and leaves some out. Of 7,000 or so clones detected, 60% to 85% appear once; the ten largest clones hold around a quarter. Sample: memory CD4+ T cells sorted from blood. Receptors were obtained from a woman in her forties or fifties in good health and a related stem cell transplant donor.

The rearrangement links TRBV5-1 to TRBJ1-1; TRBD1 matches at 8 bases. With 5 bases clipped from V and 4 bases from J, the junction kept 7 bases outside the gene matches. The CDR3 covers 14 residues. Per germline, CDR1 SGHRS and CDR2 YFSETQ. The chain's CDR3 is CASSGQGRGTEAFF. For the CDR3, the DNA is TGCGCCAGCAGTGGACAGGGTAGAGGCACTGAAGCTTTCTTT.

This clone was seen a handful of times. The V gene is TRBV6-1, the J gene TRBJ1-2; D unclear. CDR1 is MNHNS, CDR2 SASEGT, per germline. V was shortened by 0 bases and J by 2 bases, with 10 bases between the two germline ends. This CDR3 is built from 15 residues. The CDR3 spells CASSEAQEVNYGYTF. The CDR3 bases are TGTGCCAGCAGTGAAGCTCAGGAAGTGAACTATGGCTACACCTTC.

The chain employs TRBV6-1 and TRBJ2-7; TRBD2 might be the D (5 bases). Germline lookup yields CDR1 MNHNS and CDR2 SASEGT. The V end was cut by 6 bases, the J end by 3 bases, with 9 bases between. This CDR3 has 12 residues. The DNA for the CDR3 is TGTGCCAGCAGAAAACTAGGCTACGAGCAGTACTTC. Translation: CASRKLGYEQYF.

The chain has TRBV7-3 and TRBJ1-2, with TRBD1 as a possible D gene (6 bases). CDR1 is SGHTA, CDR2 FQGTGA, per germline. The germline V and J ends were trimmed by 2 bases and 6 bases, with 13 bases remaining between them. The CDR3 runs to 14 residues. The DNA of the CDR3 is TGTGCCAGCAGCTTATACCCCGGGACAAATGGCTACACCTTC. Translated, it gives CASSLYPGTNGYTF.

The chain combines TRBV19 with TRBJ2-7, with 14 positions matching TRBD2. J was trimmed by 0 bases and V by 5 bases; bases with no gene match: 6. This CDR3 has 17 residues. Germline V lookup: CDR1 LNHDA, CDR2 SQIVND (reference sequence). CDR3 amino acids: CASSPWTSGRPSYEQYF. Written as DNA, the CDR3 is TGTGCCAGTAGTCCCTGGACTAGCGGGAGGCCCTCCTACGAGCAGTACTTC.

The chain links TRBV19 to TRBJ1-2; D gene uncertain. This CDR3 has 13 residues. V was trimmed by 0 bases and J by 2 bases, leaving 4 bases between them. From germline, CDR1 is LNHDA and CDR2 SQIVND (reference sequence). The CDR3 DNA reads as TGTGCCAGTAGTATAGAACGGAACTATGGCTACACCTTC. This codes for CASSIERNYGYTF.

This chain joins TRBV27 and TRBJ1-1; TRBD1 agrees at 10 bases. V lost 4 bases, J lost 3 bases, and 14 bases stayed unmatched. This CDR3 has 18 residues. Germline CDR1 and CDR2: MNHEY and SMNVEV (reference sequence). CDR3: CASSSSGTGVLGDTEAFF. The CDR3 bases are TGTGCCAGCAGTTCATCCGGGACAGGGGTATTAGGTGACACTGAAGCTTTCTTT.

The chain carries TRBV6-5 and TRBJ2-5; D is possibly TRBD2 (5 bases). The length of the CDR3 is 14 residues. Germline V gene lookup returns CDR1 MNHEY and CDR2 SVGAGI. With 2 bases removed from V and 2 bases from J, the gap between germline ends came to 9 bases. The DNA for the CDR3 is TGTGCCAGCAGTTACGCGAGGGTACAAGAGACCCAGTACTTC. This codes for CASSYARVQETQYF.

The chain employs TRBV7-2 and TRBJ2-7; no definite D call. The CDR3 loop spans 13 amino acids. The V gene's germline CDR1 is SGHTA and CDR2 FQGNSA. V was pared by 1 base and J by 5 bases, with 9 bases between. CDR3 residues: CASSLVRVDEQYF. CDR3 in DNA: TGTGCCAGCAGCTTAGTAAGAGTCGACGAGCAGTACTTC.

This chain connects TRBV10-3 to TRBJ1-2, with a possible D match to TRBD1 (6 bases). Germline CDR1 is ENHRY and CDR2 is SYGVKD. This CDR3 has 16 amino acids. V was pared by 10 bases and J by 0 bases, with 21 bases between. CDR3 nucleotide sequence: TGTGCCACCGACTCGGTGGGGGCCCCTACTAACTATGGCTACACCTTC. Protein: CATDSVGAPTNYGYTF.

The J gene is TRBJ2-1, the V gene TRBV11-2, with 9 bases lining up with TRBD1. Germline V CDR1 and CDR2: SGHAT, FQNNGV. The CDR3 sequence is 16 residues long. V was pared by 1 base and J by 7 bases, with 8 bases of the junction left unmatched. CDR3 in amino acids: CASSLVTGQGRNEQFF. The CDR3 nucleotides read TGTGCCAGCAGCTTAGTGACGGGACAGGGTCGGAATGAGCAGTTCTTC.

J is TRBJ2-7 and V is TRBV7-6, with 7 bases that match TRBD2. In germline, CDR1 is SGHVS, CDR2 FNYEAQ. CDR3 length equals 13 residues. With V trimmed by 0 bases and J by 7 bases, 3 bases remained unmatched. Written as DNA, the CDR3 is TGTGCCAGCAGCTTAGCGCGGGGGAGGGAGCAGTACTTC. It codes for CASSLARGREQYF.

This chain joins TRBV7-2 and TRBJ2-7, with no clear D. In germline, CDR1 is SGHTA, CDR2 FQGNSA. This CDR3 is built from 11 residues. V dropped 1 base and J dropped 7 bases, with 5 bases sitting between them. The CDR3 nucleotides read TGTGCCAGCAGCTTAGGAACAGAGCAGTACTTC. It is translated as CASSLGTEQYF.

The V call is TRBV2, the J call TRBJ1-3; D is perhaps TRBD1 (5 bases). V lost 5 bases and J 1 base, leaving 12 bases between the germline ends. Germline V CDR1 and CDR2: SNHLY, FYNNEI. The CDR3 runs to 15 residues. The CDR3 DNA reads TGTGCCAGCAGTCGCGAGGCAGGGTCTGGAAACACCATATATTTT. Residues: CASSREAGSGNTIYF.

The J gene is TRBJ2-5, the V gene TRBV19; TRBD1 matches at 10 bases. The trim removed 4 bases at V and 0 bases at J, leaving 11 bases unmatched. The germline CDR1 and CDR2 sequences are LNHDA and SQIVND (reference sequence). The CDR3 spans 18 residues. CDR3 DNA: TGTGCCAGTAGTACTTCCGGGACAGGGGATTGGTACCAAGAGACCCAGTACTTC. It translates to CASSTSGTGDWYQETQYF.

The genes are TRBV18 and TRBJ1-1; D remains ambiguous. The CDR3 is made up of 14 amino acids. The germline CDR1 and CDR2 sequences are KGHSH and LQKENI. The V and J ends lost 3 bases and 1 base respectively, with 9 bases between them. This CDR3 is CASSPGRRNTEAFF. In DNA form, the CDR3 reads TGTGCCAGCTCACCTGGGAGGAGGAACACTGAAGCTTTCTTT.

This clone has a handful of counts. This chain joins TRBV28 and TRBJ1-5, with 7 bases fitting TRBD1. There are 15 residues in the CDR3. V shed 3 bases, J shed 2 bases, and the junction held 4 bases outside the gene matches. From germline, CDR1 is MDHEN and CDR2 SYDVKM. The CDR3 spells CASSFQGGGNQPQHF. CDR3 DNA: TGTGCCAGCAGTTTCCAGGGGGGAGGCAATCAGCCCCAGCATTTT.

This clone is a singleton in its sample. V is TRBV7-2 and J is TRBJ2-7, with TRBD2 identical over 12 bases. CDR1 and CDR2 from the germline V gene are SGHTA and FQGNSA. V was pared by 5 bases and J by 5 bases, with 10 bases of the junction left unmatched. The CDR3 is made up of 16 amino acids. DNA of the CDR3: TGTGCCAGCAGCAGAACCCGGACTAGCGGGACCGACGAGCAGTACTTC. This translates into CASSRTRTSGTDEQYF.

The V and J genes are TRBV7-3 and TRBJ2-5; maybe TRBD1 (9 bases). The CDR3 loop spans 16 amino acids. In germline, CDR1 is SGHTA, CDR2 FQGTGA. V lost 5 bases, J lost 2 bases, and 18 bases lay in between. CDR3 in amino acids: CASSPNSGTGQETQYF. CDR3 nucleotide sequence: TGTGCCAGCAGCCCCAATAGCGGGACAGGGCAAGAGACCCAGTACTTC.

V usage is TRBV28 and J usage is TRBJ2-1; TRBD1 matches at 11 bases. The ends lost 4 bases at V and 6 bases at J; junction bases unmatched: 8. Germline assignment: CDR1 MDHEN and CDR2 SYDVKM. This CDR3 region has 16 residues. Here the CDR3 reads CASSSSGQGAGNEQFF. CDR3 DNA: TGTGCCAGCAGTTCCAGCGGACAGGGGGCAGGCAATGAGCAGTTCTTC.

This chain uses TRBV5-1 with TRBJ1-4, with 11 bases that match TRBD1. Trimming took 3 bases from V and 8 from J; bases not matched to a gene: 3. The CDR3 loop spans 14 amino acids. Germline CDR1 reads SGHRS; CDR2 reads YFSETQ. CDR3: CASSSGTGGEKLFF. In DNA form, the CDR3 reads TGCGCCAGCAGCTCGGGGACAGGGGGGGAAAAACTGTTTTTT.

V is TRBV18 and J is TRBJ1-3; D perhaps matches TRBD1 (5 bases). The CDR3 spans 17 residues. V lost 2 bases to trimming and J lost 0 bases, with 14 bases between them. Germline V gene lookup returns CDR1 KGHSH and CDR2 LQKENI. The CDR3 DNA sequence: TGTGCCAGCTCACCAAATGCTAGGGGAACCTCTGGAAACACCATATATTTT. Translating gives CASSPNARGTSGNTIYF.

V usage is TRBV6-1 and J usage is TRBJ1-2, with 10 bases lining up with TRBD1. CDR1 and CDR2 from the germline V gene are MNHNS and SASEGT. J was trimmed by 5 bases and V by 6 bases; bases with no gene match: 9. The CDR3 runs 15 residues. The CDR3 loop is CASRTSWDRGYGYTF. The CDR3 DNA reads TGTGCCAGCAGGACGTCGTGGGACAGGGGTTATGGCTACACCTTC.

This clone has just one count. V and J are TRBV30 and TRBJ1-4; TRBD1 matches 8 bases. Losses at the gene ends were 1 base for V and 8 bases for J; bases not matched to a gene: 9. This CDR3 is built from 15 residues. Germline V gene sequence: CDR1 GTSNPN, CDR2 SVGIG (reference sequence). CDR3 coding DNA: TGTGCCTGGAGTGGACGGACAGGGAGGAACGAAAAACTGTTTTTT. Translating gives CAWSGRTGRNEKLFF.

This chain links TRBV7-3 with TRBJ1-2; D call uncertain. The germline CDR1 and CDR2 sequences are SGHTA and FQGTGA. CDR3 length equals 15 residues. The germline V and J ends were trimmed by 1 base and 0 bases, with 9 bases remaining between them. CDR3 residues: CASSLRAGSNYGYTF. In nucleotides, the CDR3 is TGTGCCAGCAGCTTAAGGGCGGGCTCTAACTATGGCTACACCTTC.

This chain links TRBV6-5 with TRBJ2-5; maybe TRBD2 (5 bases). The germline V gene has CDR1 MNHEY and CDR2 SVGAGI. This CDR3 is 14 amino acids long. Deletions cut 7 bases from V and 1 base from J, with 13 bases between. The CDR3, as DNA: TGTGCCAGCACCGAGGGAGCGGCCCAAGAGACCCAGTACTTC. The encoded protein is CASTEGAAQETQYF.

CDR3 DNA sequence: TGTGCCAGCAGAGAACTTCAGGGGGCGGGTGGCTACACCTTC. Translation gives CASRELQGAGGYTF. This chain links TRBV6-1 with TRBJ1-2, with 8 nucleotides matching TRBD1. This CDR3 has 14 amino acids. V trimming: 6 bases; J trimming: 7 bases; junction bases outside the gene matches: 10. Per the germline V gene, CDR1 is MNHNS and CDR2 is SASEGT.